The 24 T cell receptor beta chains presented below share a single source sample, sequenced in a study of T cells after yellow fever vaccination (dated by TCRdb to about 2019). Library prep was done by 5' RACE. Sequencing was carried out with an Illumina NovaSeq 6000. TCRdb trimmed public reads at Q25 via fastp, called clones via MiXCR and kept in-frame beta chains. Merged by CDR3 protein, the rows form single entries marked with the most common genes and DNA. Within this sample are 300,000 to 400,000 distinct CDR3 sequences, with around 12% of them counted one time only. Of the sample, 3.2% is held by the ten largest clones. The label giving this sample's treatment or condition can be read as: live attenuated yellow fever vaccine strain. This specimen was CD4+ T cells sorted from PBMCs, taken 15 days after the yellow fever booster vaccination. The receptors were sampled from a man aged 18 to 30 who received the YFV17D yellow fever vaccine.

The table lists this clonotype with a few counts. The rearrangement links TRBV20-1 to TRBJ2-2, with a tentative D call TRBD2 (5 bases). This CDR3 is built from 14 residues. V was pared by 5 bases and J by 4 bases, with 14 bases between. Looked up from germline, CDR1 is DFQATT and CDR2 is SNEGSKA (reference sequence). CDR3 in amino acids: CSASNRGGTGELFF. The CDR3, as DNA: TGCAGTGCTTCTAATCGGGGTGGCACCGGGGAGCTGTTTTTT.

This clonotype was seen a few times. The chain is built from TRBV4-1 and TRBJ2-7, with D maybe TRBD1 (6 bases). Trimming removed 0 bases at V and 2 bases at J, with 17 bases between. This CDR3 is built from 17 residues. Germline assignment: CDR1 MGHRA and CDR2 YSYEKL. Here the CDR3 reads CASSQDSGQSWPYEQYF. The CDR3 DNA reads as TGCGCCAGCAGCCAAGATTCCGGACAGTCCTGGCCCTACGAGCAGTACTTC.

CDR3 region: CASSQQGYQETQYF. The CDR3 DNA sequence: TGTGCCAGCAGCCAACAGGGGTACCAAGAGACCCAGTACTTC. The chain combines TRBV4-2 with TRBJ2-5; perhaps TRBD1 as D (6 bases). This CDR3 has 14 residues. Trimming stripped 2 bases from V and 0 bases from J, with 7 bases between. Germline loops: CDR1 LGHNA, CDR2 YNFKEQ.

The chain has TRBV6-5 and TRBJ1-6, with 10 nucleotides matching TRBD1. The V gene end was trimmed by 5 bases and the J gene end by 10 bases; junction bases not matched to a gene: 8. Germline V gives CDR1 MNHEY, CDR2 SVGAGI. This CDR3 has 15 amino acids. CDR3 residues: CASSPLTGGESPLHF. The DNA for the CDR3 is TGTGCCAGCAGTCCGCTGACAGGGGGCGAATCACCCCTCCACTTT.

The V call is TRBV4-1, the J call TRBJ1-5, with D hard to call. This CDR3 spans 14 amino acids. Germline loops: CDR1 MGHRA, CDR2 YSYEKL. V lost 2 bases and J lost 7, with 12 bases in between. Here the CDR3 DNA reads TGCGCCAGCAGCCAATCGGAGGGTGGACAGCCCCAGCATTTT. This gives the protein CASSQSEGGQPQHF.

This clonotype showed up just a few times. The chain recombines TRBV28 with TRBJ1-6, with D perhaps matching TRBD1 (5 bases). This CDR3 spans 17 amino acids. Germline V gives CDR1 MDHEN, CDR2 SYDVKM. V was trimmed by 3 bases and J by 0 bases, leaving 12 bases between them. For the CDR3, the DNA is TGTGCCAGCAGTTTTCTGGGGGGGAGCTCCTATAATTCACCCCTCCACTTT. Its protein is CASSFLGGSSYNSPLHF.

This clonotype was counted ten times or more. This sequence joins TRBV29-1 and TRBJ1-1; perhaps TRBD1 as D (5 bases). Trimming pared 6 bases from V and 5 bases from J, leaving 16 bases between. The CDR3 consists of 13 residues. From germline, CDR1 is SQVTM and CDR2 ANQGSEA. CDR3 bases: TGCAGCGTAGCTACCCGGGGGGGAACTGAAGCTTTCTTT. Its translation is CSVATRGGTEAFF.

This clonotype was counted at least ten times. The chain links TRBV12-3 or TRBV12-4 to TRBJ1-5; tentatively, D is TRBD1 (5 bases). The CDR3 covers 16 residues. With 3 bases removed from V and 2 bases from J, the gap between germline ends came to 14 bases. The CDR3 spells CASSFDQGYGNQPQHF. In DNA, the CDR3 is TGTGCCAGCAGTTTCGACCAGGGTTACGGCAATCAGCCCCAGCATTTT.

In this sample, this clonotype turned up a few times. V usage is TRBV6-2 or TRBV6-3 and J usage is TRBJ1-1; D unresolved. V was pared by 2 bases and J by 1 base, with 8 bases between. Germline V lookup: CDR1 MNHEY, CDR2 SVGEGT. This CDR3 has 14 residues. CDR3 amino acids: CASSYRPQNTEAFF. CDR3 nucleotides: TGTGCCAGCAGTTACCGGCCGCAGAACACTGAAGCTTTCTTT.

In this sample, this clonotype turned up a few times. This chain joins TRBV6-2 or TRBV6-3 and TRBJ1-1, with D perhaps TRBD1 (6 bases). Between the trimmed V and J ends, which lost 2 bases and 8 bases, there was a span of 12 bases. Looked up from germline, CDR1 is MNHEY and CDR2 is SVGEGT. The CDR3 sequence is 13 residues long. The DNA of the CDR3 is TGTGCCAGCAGTTACCCCCGCGGGACAGAAGCTTTCTTT. Translating gives CASSYPRGTEAFF.

This clonotype appeared many times. This chain connects TRBV12-3 or TRBV12-4 to TRBJ2-1; no reliable D call. V was pared by 6 bases and J by 15 bases, with 15 bases between. The CDR3 runs to 11 residues. The CDR3 coding sequence is TGTGCCAGCAGGGACCTGGCTGGGCTGTTCTTC. It encodes CASRDLAGLFF.

The table lists this clonotype with many counts. DNA for the CDR3: TGTGCCACCATGGGGTCTTCGGCTGAAGCTTTCTTT. This encodes CATMGSSAEAFF. The chain has TRBV24-1 and TRBJ1-1; D uncertain. CDR1 and CDR2 (germline): KGHDR, SFDVKD. Trimming removed 8 bases from V and 6 bases from J, with 12 bases in between. The CDR3 spans 12 residues.

This clonotype appeared a few times. V usage is TRBV18 and J usage is TRBJ2-2, with D possibly being TRBD2 (6 bases). Trimming took off 2 bases at V and 2 bases at J, with 12 bases between the two ends. The CDR3 has 16 residues. Germline V gives CDR1 KGHSH, CDR2 LQKENI. CDR3 protein: CASSPFSGPNTGELFF. CDR3 sequence (DNA): TGTGCCAGCTCACCATTCAGCGGGCCTAACACCGGGGAGCTGTTTTTT.

This clonotype appeared a few times. CDR3 sequence reads: CASSSGLALSYNEQFF. Here the CDR3 DNA reads TGTGCCAGCAGTTCGGGACTAGCTTTATCCTACAATGAGCAGTTCTTC. The rearrangement uses TRBV7-2 and TRBJ2-1; TRBD2 aligns across 9 bases. The CDR3 has 16 residues. Trimming removed 6 bases from V and 1 base from J; junction bases left unmatched: 7. Germline values: CDR1 SGHTA, CDR2 FQGNSA.

The V call is TRBV7-2, the J call TRBJ1-6; the D gene is possibly TRBD1 (6 bases). This CDR3 spans 14 amino acids. CDR1 SGHTA and CDR2 FQGNSA come from the germline V gene. V was pared by 1 base and J by 10 bases, with 11 bases between. The CDR3 reads CASSLEFGGSPLHF. The CDR3 DNA is TGTGCCAGCAGCTTAGAATTTGGGGGCTCACCCCTCCACTTT.

CDR3 sequence (DNA): TGTGCCAGCAGGCGGACTAGCGGGGGGGTTTACGAGCAGTACGTC. Translating it yields CASRRTSGGVYEQYV. The V and J genes are TRBV6-5 and TRBJ2-7, with TRBD2 identical over 15 bases. Germline V CDR1 and CDR2: MNHEY, SVGAGI. Trimming at V came to 6 bases and at J to 4 bases, leaving 4 bases not matched to a gene. The CDR3 runs 15 residues.

This clonotype was counted between two and nine times. The gene calls are TRBV29-1 and TRBJ2-1; possible D gene TRBD1, 6 bases. V lost 6 bases, J lost 8 bases, and 14 bases lay in between. The length of the CDR3 is 12 residues. CDR1 is SQVTM, CDR2 ANQGSEA, per germline. CDR3 bases: TGCAGCGTCCAGGGGCCTGGGGATGAGCAGTTCTTC. It codes for CSVQGPGDEQFF.

The chain recombines TRBV24-1 with TRBJ2-3; D remains ambiguous. This CDR3 is 12 amino acids long. Germline V gene lookup returns CDR1 KGHDR and CDR2 SFDVKD. With 5 bases removed from V and 7 bases from J, the gap between germline ends came to 9 bases. The CDR3 sequence is CATSALSHTQYF. The DNA of the CDR3 is TGTGCCACCAGTGCCCTCTCACATACGCAGTATTTT.

This clonotype was observed a single time. This chain uses TRBV5-1 with TRBJ1-3; 7 positions match TRBD1. The J segment lost 2 bases and the V segment lost 5 bases, leaving 7 bases of the junction unmatched. Germline assignment: CDR1 SGHRS and CDR2 YFSETQ. CDR3 length: 15 residues. Written as DNA, the CDR3 is TGCGCCAGCAGACATCGGACAGGTCCTGGAAACACCATATATTTT. This translates into CASRHRTGPGNTIYF. Supplemented by reference TRBV5-1 and TRBJ1-3, the full variable domain reads KAGVTQTPRYLIKTRGQQVTLSCSPISGHRSVSWYQQTPGQGLQFLFEYFSETQRNKGNFPGRFSGRQFSNSRSEMNVSTLELGDSALYLCASRHRTGPGNTIYFGEGSWLTVV.

This clonotype was detected only a few times. The rearrangement uses TRBV5-1 and TRBJ1-1, with D unresolved. Trimming took off 9 bases at V and 1 base at J, with 13 bases between the two ends. In germline, CDR1 is SGHRS, CDR2 YFSETQ. This CDR3 is built from 13 residues. The CDR3 loop reads CATRQDRNTEAFF. For the CDR3, the DNA is TGCGCCACCCGTCAAGACCGGAACACTGAAGCTTTCTTT.

This clonotype was seen only a few times. The chain carries TRBV4-1 and TRBJ1-2; 10 bases are a match to TRBD1. The J segment lost 8 bases and the V segment lost 0 bases, leaving 6 bases of the junction unmatched. The CDR3 runs to 15 residues. CDR1 MGHRA and CDR2 YSYEKL come from the germline V gene. CDR3: CASSQDFRTGGGYTF. The CDR3 DNA is TGCGCCAGCAGCCAAGATTTCAGGACAGGGGGAGGCTACACCTTC.

This clonotype occurred a few times. The chain joins TRBV5-4 to TRBJ2-5; TRBD2 is a possible D gene (6 bases). Per germline, CDR1 SGHNT and CDR2 YYREEE (reference sequence). The CDR3 extends over 15 amino acids. V was pared by 1 base and J by 2 bases, with 12 bases between. The CDR3 reads CASSLPGGRQETQYF. DNA for the CDR3: TGTGCCAGCAGCTTGCCTGGGGGGAGGCAAGAGACCCAGTACTTC.

At least ten counts were recorded for this clonotype. This chain joins TRBV5-1 and TRBJ1-6; TRBD1 matches at 9 bases. This CDR3 region has 17 residues. Germline V gives CDR1 SGHRS, CDR2 YFSETQ. The trim removed 0 bases at V and 7 bases at J, leaving 8 bases unmatched. CDR3 in amino acids: CASSLAPATGGNSPLHF. The CDR3 nucleotides are TGCGCCAGCAGCTTGGCACCCGCGACAGGGGGAAATTCACCCCTCCACTTT.

In this sample, this clonotype turned up a few times. The chain combines TRBV5-1 with TRBJ2-2; a weak D match, TRBD2 (6 bases). Looked up from germline, CDR1 is SGHRS and CDR2 is YFSETQ. V was cut by 3 bases and J by 1 base, with 13 bases left in between. The CDR3 sequence is 16 residues long. In nucleotides, the CDR3 is TGCGCCAGCAGCTCCTTGTCGGGACTGAACACCGGGGAGCTGTTTTTT. It is translated as CASSSLSGLNTGELFF.